What follows are 30 T cell receptor beta chains derived from one specimen sequenced in a study of shared clonotypes between healthy human individuals. TCRdb's table, derived via immunoSEQ multiplex PCR, lists solely in-frame clones and lacks some. The sample includes over a million clones, 70% to 80% of them seen just once. Sequencing was carried out using memory CD4+ T cells from PBMCs. The subset denotes: CD45RA-negative fraction. The receptor source for this set is a man aged 18-30 years in good health. Some clones in this sample may be carry-over from other donors' samples.

There are a few counts of this clone. Other DNA sequences from this sample encode an identical CDR3 as well. This chain's CDR3 is CSVGPGGTEAFF. CDR3 DNA: TGCAGCGTGGGGCCAGGGGGAACTGAAGCTTTCTTT. The chain links TRBV29-1 to TRBJ1-1; 7 nucleotides agree with TRBD1. This CDR3 contains 12 residues. Looked up from germline, CDR1 is SQVTM and CDR2 is ANQGSEA. V was pared by 6 bases and J by 5 bases, with 6 bases of the junction left unmatched.

This clone came up many times. V and J are TRBV4-3 and TRBJ2-2; D may be TRBD1 or TRBD2 (5 bases each). CDR1 LGHNA and CDR2 YSLEER come from the germline V gene. This CDR3 region has 16 residues. Trimming left V 4 bases short and J 3 bases short, with 15 bases between. CDR3 region: CASSPVPGRDTGELFF. In DNA form, the CDR3 reads TGCGCCAGCAGCCCCGTACCGGGGCGGGACACCGGGGAGCTGTTTTTT.

The chain uses TRBV7-6 and TRBJ2-2; D not resolved. The germline V gene encodes CDR1 SGHVS and CDR2 FNYEAQ. The CDR3 sequence is 11 residues long. The ends were cut back, 1 base at V and 12 bases at J, with 6 bases in the middle. CDR3 amino acids: CASSLEGQLFF. CDR3 nucleotide sequence: TGTGCCAGCAGCTTAGAGGGCCAGCTGTTTTTT.

This clone came up a few times. This rearrangement joins TRBV29-1 to TRBJ2-7; 8 bases align to TRBD2. V dropped 6 bases and J dropped 5; count of bases not matched to a gene: 6. The CDR3 is 12 residues long. Germline lookup yields CDR1 SQVTM and CDR2 ANQGSEA. The CDR3 DNA reads TGCAGCGTCGGACTAGCTTTTAACGAGCAGTACTTC. As protein: CSVGLAFNEQYF.

A note on this clone: A much bigger clone sits one base away, suggesting this may be a read error. Other DNA sequences of this sample code for an identical CDR3. The rearrangement joins TRBV4-1 to TRBJ1-5; 8 bases fit TRBD1. The CDR3 length is 15 residues. CDR1 is MGHRA, CDR2 YSYEKL, per germline. V lost 1 base, J lost 6 bases, and 5 bases stayed unmatched. The CDR3 region has the DNA TGCGCCAGCAGCCAAGGGACAGGGTTGGGTCAGCCCCAGCATTTT. Encoded protein: CASSQGTGLGQPQHF.

This clone was counted ten times or more. The same CDR3 is also encoded by other DNA sequences in this sample. The chain employs TRBV2 and TRBJ1-5; D possibly corresponds to TRBD1 (6 bases). The CDR3 has 13 amino acids. Trimming took 6 bases from V and 4 from J, leaving 10 bases between them. Looked up from germline, CDR1 is SNHLY and CDR2 is FYNNEI. The DNA for the CDR3 is TGTGCCAGCAGAGTCCAGGGGAATCAGCCCCAGCATTTT. Translation: CASRVQGNQPQHF.

J is TRBJ2-2 and V is TRBV7-2; no clear D gene. Germline CDR1 is SGHTA and CDR2 is FQGNSA. V lost 0 bases, J lost 6 bases, and 2 bases lay in between. The CDR3 loop spans 12 amino acids. Here the CDR3 DNA reads TGTGCCAGCAGCTTAGCGCCCGGGGAGCTGTTTTTT. Translating it yields CASSLAPGELFF.

The chain recombines TRBV30 with TRBJ1-2; D is possibly TRBD1 (5 bases). This CDR3 is 10 amino acids long. The ends were cut back, 8 bases at V and 8 bases at J, with 12 bases in the middle. The V gene's germline CDR1 is GTSNPN and CDR2 SVGIG (reference sequence). CDR3 sequence reads: CAGGGDGYTF. The CDR3 DNA sequence: TGTGCCGGCGGGGGGGACGGCTACACCTTC.

The chain has TRBV7-6 and TRBJ1-5; a weak D match, TRBD1 (5 bases). This CDR3 spans 14 amino acids. Germline CDR1 is SGHVS and CDR2 is FNYEAQ. V shed 5 bases and J shed 6 bases, with 14 bases lying between them. CDR3 loop: CASSPWGGPQPQHF. CDR3 sequence (DNA): TGTGCCAGCAGCCCCTGGGGGGGACCTCAGCCCCAGCATTTT.

This clone was recorded once. The chain is built from TRBV9 and TRBJ2-7, with TRBD2 matching over 15 bases. The CDR3 length is 15 residues. J was trimmed by 6 bases and V by 3 bases; bases with no gene match: 4. The germline gives CDR1 SGDLS, CDR2 YYNGEE. DNA for the CDR3: TGTGCCAGCAGCGAGGGGGGACTAGCGGGAGGCGAGCAGTACTTC. This encodes CASSEGGLAGGEQYF.

The V gene is TRBV28, the J gene TRBJ1-5; 9 bases agree with TRBD1. CDR3 length equals 14 residues. Trimming at V came to 6 bases and at J to 6 bases, leaving 6 bases not matched to a gene. Germline CDR1 and CDR2: MDHEN and SYDVKM. The CDR3 DNA follows: TGTGCCAGCAGAACACAGGGGGCGGTTCAGCCCCAGCATTTT. Protein: CASRTQGAVQPQHF.

This clone was seen repeatedly, ten times or more. An end of the junction does not agree with germline; a read error may underlie this. The chain employs TRBV5-1 and TRBJ1-1, with D possibly TRBD1 on 5 matching bases. The CDR3 runs 13 residues. Looked up from germline, CDR1 is SGHRS and CDR2 is YFSETQ. The CDR3 reads CASSFRDYADAFF. The CDR3 nucleotides read TGCGCCAGCAGCTTCCGGGACTATGCTGACGCTTTCTTT. The full variable domain, its missing parts supplied by reference TRBV5-1 and TRBJ1-1, is KAGVTQTPRYLIKTRGQQVTLSCSPISGHRSVSWYQQTPGQGLQFLFEYFSETQRNKGNFPGRFSGRQFSNSRSEMNVSTLELGDSALYLCASSFRDYADAFFGQGTRLTVV.

This clone was seen only once. The chain has TRBV4-1 and TRBJ2-7; 11 bases map to TRBD2. Germline V gene sequence: CDR1 MGHRA, CDR2 YSYEKL. The ends lost 3 bases at V and 6 bases at J; junction bases unmatched: 7. This CDR3 contains 15 residues. The chain's CDR3 is CASSQGSGRASEQYF. The DNA of the CDR3 is TGCGCCAGCAGCCAGGGTAGCGGGAGGGCCTCCGAGCAGTACTTC.

This clone has a count of ten or more. The chain has TRBV6-1 and TRBJ2-3; 9 bases match TRBD1. Germline V gene lookup returns CDR1 MNHNS and CDR2 SASEGT. With V trimmed by 3 bases and J by 2 bases, 12 bases remained unmatched. The CDR3 has 18 residues. The CDR3 DNA reads as TGTGCCAGCAGTGAGAAAGGAATAGGGACAGGGTTCACAGATACGCAGTATTTT. This sequence encodes CASSEKGIGTGFTDTQYF.

This sequence joins TRBV28 and TRBJ2-7, with 8 bases identical to TRBD2. CDR3 length: 15 residues. Germline assignment: CDR1 MDHEN and CDR2 SYDVKM. After removal of 8 bases from V and 1 base from J, the junction contained 10 bases not matched to a gene. The CDR3 is CASPPGGATSYEQYF. The CDR3 coding sequence is TGTGCCAGCCCCCCGGGGGGGGCTACTTCCTACGAGCAGTACTTC.

This clone was seen at least ten times. The chain carries TRBV27 and TRBJ2-4, with 8 bases lining up with TRBD1. CDR3 size: 13 residues. Germline V lookup: CDR1 MNHEY, CDR2 SMNVEV (reference sequence). J gave up 6 bases and V 8 bases, and 6 bases lay outside the gene matches. The CDR3 DNA reads TGTGCCAGCTGGACAGGGTCATCAAACATTCAGTACTTC. It codes for CASWTGSSNIQYF.

The chain links TRBV19 to TRBJ2-5; 9 bases fit TRBD1. Germline V CDR1 and CDR2: LNHDA, SQIVND (reference sequence). V lost 6 bases to trimming and J lost 4 bases; unmatched junction nucleotides: 6. This CDR3 has 14 amino acids. CDR3 in DNA: TGTGCCAGTAGCTGGACAGGGGTGGGAGAGACCCAGTACTTC. Protein sequence: CASSWTGVGETQYF. Combining the CDR3 with reference TRBV19 and TRBJ2-5 gives the whole variable domain DGGITQSPKYLFRKEGQNVTLSCEQNLNHDAMYWYRQDPGQGLRLIYYSQIVNDFQKGDIAEGYSVSREKKESFPLTVTSAQKNPTAFYLCASSWTGVGETQYFGPGTRLLVL.

The chain couples TRBV7-2 to TRBJ1-2, with D hard to call. This CDR3 comprises 12 residues. V lost 0 bases to trimming and J lost 8 bases, with 7 bases between them. Germline values: CDR1 SGHTA, CDR2 FQGNSA. The CDR3: CASSLAALGYTF. The CDR3 DNA reads as TGTGCCAGCAGCTTAGCTGCCCTCGGCTACACCTTC.

This chain uses TRBV27 with TRBJ2-7, with D perhaps TRBD1 or TRBD2 (5 bases each). There are 15 residues in the CDR3. V dropped 2 bases and J dropped 6 bases, with 17 bases sitting between them. CDR1 and CDR2 from the germline V gene are MNHEY and SMNVEV (reference sequence). CDR3 loop: CASSLAGTASGEQYF. CDR3 sequence (DNA): TGTGCCAGCAGTTTAGCCGGGACGGCCTCAGGCGAGCAGTACTTC.

V is TRBV29-1 and J is TRBJ2-1; TRBD2 aligns across 12 bases. Trimming at V came to 7 bases and at J to 9 bases, leaving 10 bases not matched to a gene. In germline, CDR1 is SQVTM, CDR2 ANQGSEA. CDR3 length: 14 amino acids. The CDR3 spells CSDRLAGVRCEQFF. The CDR3 DNA sequence: TGCAGCGACCGACTAGCGGGAGTGAGGTGTGAGCAGTTCTTC.

The rearrangement joins TRBV28 to TRBJ2-7; tentatively, D is TRBD1 (5 bases). The CDR3 length is 16 residues. The germline V gene has CDR1 MDHEN and CDR2 SYDVKM. Trimming took 2 bases from V and 0 from J, leaving 14 bases between them. CDR3 in amino acids: CASSLGGAVSSYEQYF. The CDR3 DNA reads TGTGCCAGCAGTTTAGGTGGGGCGGTTAGCTCCTACGAGCAGTACTTC.

The V call is TRBV7-7, the J call TRBJ2-1, with TRBD1 identical over 11 bases. Germline V gene data show CDR1 as SSHAT and CDR2 as FNYEAQ (reference sequence). The CDR3 sequence is 15 residues long. V was clipped by 5 bases and J by 5 bases; unmatched bases: 5. CDR3 amino acids: CASSRGQGADNEQFF. The CDR3 DNA follows: TGTGCCAGCAGCAGAGGACAGGGGGCGGACAATGAGCAGTTCTTC.

The V gene is TRBV5-5, the J gene TRBJ2-5, with 7 bases that match TRBD1. V was clipped by 2 bases and J by 5 bases; unmatched bases: 3. The CDR3 sequence is 13 residues long. CDR1 is SGHKS and CDR2 is YYEKEE in the germline V gene (reference sequence). The CDR3 is CASSLQGTETQYF. The CDR3 nucleotides read TGTGCCAGCAGCTTACAGGGGACGGAGACCCAGTACTTC.

This clone was seen only once. The chain links TRBV21-1 to TRBJ1-4. TRBV21-1 is annotated as a pseudogene. The CDR3 has 14 residues. CDR3 sequence: CAGNRTSGAEKLFF. CDR3 coding DNA: TGTGCCGGAAATAGGACATCGGGGGCGGAAAAACTGTTTTTT.

This clone has a single count. The chain has TRBV7-9 and TRBJ2-5, with D hard to call. The CDR3 loop spans 13 amino acids. Trimming stripped 3 bases from V and 4 bases from J, with 9 bases between. Germline loops: CDR1 SEHNR, CDR2 FQNEAQ (reference sequence). Here the CDR3 DNA reads TGTGCCAGCAGCTTGGTAGCCGTAGAGACCCAGTACTTC. Protein product: CASSLVAVETQYF.

This clone appeared a few times. Additional DNA sequences in this sample encode the identical CDR3. The V and J genes are TRBV5-1 and TRBJ2-7; the match to TRBD1 covers 9 bases. V lost 5 bases and J lost 2; bases outside the gene matches: 8. CDR1 is SGHRS, CDR2 YFSETQ, per germline. This CDR3 is built from 15 residues. The CDR3 nucleotides are TGCGCCAGCAGTCCCTCCGGGACAGGGACCTACGAGCAGTACTTC. Translation gives CASSPSGTGTYEQYF.

This chain connects TRBV4-2 to TRBJ2-2; D is unclear. The CDR3 is 14 residues long. Germline CDR1 reads LGHNA; CDR2 reads YNFKEQ. With 1 base removed from V and 4 bases from J, the gap between germline ends came to 7 bases. CDR3: CASSQAALTGELFF. In nucleotides, the CDR3 is TGTGCCAGCAGCCAAGCGGCCCTCACCGGGGAGCTGTTTTTT.

Remarks on this clone: Other DNA sequences within the sample encode an identical CDR3. The chain uses TRBV6-1 and TRBJ1-2; D remains ambiguous. The CDR3 has 15 amino acids. From germline, CDR1 is MNHNS and CDR2 SASEGT. V dropped 1 base and J dropped 0 bases, with 9 bases sitting between them. The CDR3 spells CASSEGTGANYGYTF. The CDR3 DNA reads TGTGCCAGCAGTGAAGGGACGGGAGCTAACTATGGCTACACCTTC.

This clone was counted once. This is likely an artifact of a read error, given a far larger clone one base away. This chain uses TRBV27 with TRBJ2-5; D gene ambiguous. The closer fit of TRBJ2-7 to the DNA end suggests the J call may be wrong. The CDR3 totals 12 residues. Per germline, CDR1 MNHEY and CDR2 SMNVEV (reference sequence). CDR3 protein: CASGSPSYEQYF. The DNA for the CDR3 is TGTGCCAGCGGGTCCCCCTCGTACGAGCAGTACTTC.

The chain's CDR3 is CASSPVGQNYEQYF. The DNA of the CDR3 is TGTGCCAGCTCTCCCGTGGGACAGAATTACGAGCAGTACTTC. V gene TRBV9 combines with J gene TRBJ2-7; 7 nucleotides line up with TRBD1. Germline trimming cut 7 bases from V and 4 bases from J; bases unmatched to any gene: 11. Germline V gives CDR1 SGDLS, CDR2 YYNGEE. The CDR3 spans 14 residues. Looking up the rest from reference TRBV9 and TRBJ2-7 gives the full variable domain: DSGVTQTPKHLITATGQRVTLRCSPRSGDLSVYWYQQSLDQGLQFLIQYYNGEERAKGNILERFSAQQFPDLHSELNLSSLELGDSALYFCASSPVGQNYEQYFGPGTRLTVT.